Below are 15 T cell receptor beta chains sequenced from a single sample in a study of Graves' ophthalmopathy and Graves' hyperthyroidism. Investigators amplified TCR beta CDR3 regions from RNA transcripts. HTBI primers were used in a first-round RT-PCR, which preceded a second-round multiplex PCR. TCRdb reprocessed the multiplex PCR reads with MiXCR, giving one entry per CDR3 protein. There are 210,000 or so distinct CDR3 sequences in the sample; approximately 28% occur only once, and approximately 8.2% lies in the top ten. The sequenced sample consisted of peripheral blood. The receptor source for this set is a man over 45 with Graves' ophthalmopathy.

This clonotype was counted ten times or more. The V gene is TRBV12-3 or TRBV12-4, the J gene TRBJ2-7; no clear D. V lost 7 bases to trimming and J lost 0 bases, with 19 bases between them. This CDR3 comprises 16 residues. The CDR3 region is CASIHLSRSSSYEQYF. The CDR3 coding sequence is TGTGCCAGCATTCATTTATCAAGGTCGAGCTCCTACGAGCAGTACTTC.

The chain carries TRBV6-1 and TRBJ2-2, with 10 bases lining up with TRBD1. Losses at the gene ends were 6 bases for V and 3 bases for J; bases not matched to a gene: 4. The CDR3 consists of 15 residues. CDR1 is MNHNS and CDR2 is SASEGT in the germline V gene. Here the CDR3 reads CASRIGQGDTGELFF. Written as DNA, the CDR3 is TGTGCCAGCAGAATTGGACAGGGGGACACCGGGGAGCTGTTTTTT.

This clonotype occurred a few times. The chain has TRBV6-2 or TRBV6-3 and TRBJ2-5; no definite D call. Germline-derived CDR1 and CDR2 are MNHEY and SVGEGT. This CDR3 is built from 15 residues. V shed 4 bases and J shed 4 bases, with 16 bases lying between them. DNA for the CDR3: TGTGCCAGCAGTTCCACGCCGGGTCGATCAGAGACCCAGTACTTC. Translating it yields CASSSTPGRSETQYF.

This clonotype was recorded at least ten times. This chain's CDR3 is CASSFGGATGEQYF. Here the CDR3 DNA reads TGTGCCAGCAGTTTTGGGGGGGCAACAGGGGAGCAGTACTTC. The genes are TRBV12-3 or TRBV12-4 and TRBJ2-7; tentatively, D is TRBD2 (7 bases). The V end was cut by 3 bases, the J end by 7 bases, with 16 bases between. The CDR3 is 14 residues long.

This clonotype came up many times. Here the CDR3 DNA reads TGCAGCGTGACTAGATCCCTCAGCTCCTACGAGCAGTACTTC. This sequence encodes CSVTRSLSSYEQYF. The chain employs TRBV29-1 and TRBJ2-7, with D tentatively TRBD2 (6 bases). Trimming removed 6 bases at V and 0 bases at J, with 15 bases between. The CDR3 consists of 14 residues. The germline V gene has CDR1 SQVTM and CDR2 ANQGSEA.

This clonotype was seen repeatedly, ten times or more. V and J are TRBV6-5 and TRBJ1-5; D gene uncertain. CDR3 length: 12 amino acids. V was cut by 2 bases and J by 5 bases, with 4 bases left in between. The V gene's germline CDR1 is MNHEY and CDR2 SVGAGI. CDR3 DNA sequence: TGTGCCAGCAGTTACGAGGATCAGCCCCAGCATTTT. As protein: CASSYEDQPQHF.

This clonotype was observed at least ten times. One end of the junction fails to match germline, which may point to a read error. The gene calls are TRBV6-1 and TRBJ2-5; the D gene is possibly TRBD1 (7 bases). The CDR3 spans 15 residues. The germline V gene encodes CDR1 MNHNS and CDR2 SASEGT. In DNA form, the CDR3 reads TGTGCCAGCAGGGAAGAACAGGGGAGGCCCGAGACCCAGTACTTC. Protein sequence: CASREEQGRPETQYF.

This clonotype was counted at least ten times. This chain uses TRBV12-3 or TRBV12-4 with TRBJ1-5; 7 nucleotides align to TRBD1. J lost 1 base, V lost 5 bases, and 5 bases had no gene match. This CDR3 is built from 15 residues. CDR3 coding DNA: TGTGCCAGCAGTCCAGGGGGACAGAGCAATCAGCCCCAGCATTTT. Amino acids: CASSPGGQSNQPQHF.

This clonotype occurred many times. J is TRBJ1-3 and V is TRBV14; D call uncertain. The CDR3 extends over 17 amino acids. V gave up 0 bases and J gave up 0 bases, with 12 bases separating them. Germline assignment: CDR1 SGHDN and CDR2 FVKESK. CDR3 amino acids: CASSQERTDVSGNTIYF. The CDR3 nucleotides are TGTGCCAGCAGCCAAGAGCGGACCGACGTCTCTGGAAACACCATATATTTT. The full variable domain, its missing parts supplied by reference TRBV14 and TRBJ1-3, is EAGVTQFPSHSVIEKGQTVTLRCDPISGHDNLYWYRRVMGKEIKFLLHFVKESKQDESGMPNNRFLAERTGGTYSTLKVQPAELEDSGVYFCASSQERTDVSGNTIYFGEGSWLTVV.

This clonotype was seen repeatedly, ten times or more. The V gene is TRBV5-1, the J gene TRBJ2-7; TRBD1 agrees at 9 bases. V lost 0 bases to trimming and J lost 4 bases; unmatched junction nucleotides: 5. Per germline, CDR1 SGHRS and CDR2 YFSETQ. The CDR3 runs 15 residues. CDR3 sequence: CASSLEGQGTYEQYF. CDR3 bases: TGCGCCAGCAGCTTGGAGGGACAGGGAACATACGAGCAGTACTTC.

This clonotype was seen only once. This rearrangement joins TRBV6-1 to TRBJ2-7; maybe TRBD2 (5 bases). This CDR3 has 16 amino acids. CDR1 is MNHNS, CDR2 SASEGT, per germline. V was trimmed by 6 bases and J by 1 base, leaving 19 bases between them. CDR3 sequence (DNA): TGTGCCAGCAGACGACAAGGACTCCTGGTTTCCTACGAGCAGTACTTC. It codes for CASRRQGLLVSYEQYF.

This clonotype was counted at least ten times. The chain carries TRBV12-3 or TRBV12-4 and TRBJ1-5; D unclear. Between the trimmed V and J ends, which lost 6 bases and 3 bases, there was a span of 9 bases. The CDR3 length is 13 residues. CDR3: CASSAGINQPQHF. CDR3 nucleotides: TGTGCCAGCAGCGCCGGGATCAATCAGCCCCAGCATTTT.

The chain combines TRBV12-3 or TRBV12-4 with TRBJ1-5; 7 bases match TRBD1. The CDR3 covers 18 residues. V shed 4 bases and J 2 bases; nucleotides not matched to a gene: 14. CDR3 loop: CASSSTNRGMGGNQPQHF. For the CDR3, the DNA is TGTGCCAGCAGTTCTACTAACAGGGGAATGGGAGGCAATCAGCCCCAGCATTTT.

This clonotype appeared many times. The chain uses TRBV11-2 and TRBJ2-7; D is ambiguous. The ends were cut back, 2 bases at V and 6 bases at J, with 11 bases in the middle. Per the germline V gene, CDR1 is SGHAT and CDR2 is FQNNGV. The CDR3 contains 13 residues. The CDR3 DNA sequence: TGTGCCAGCAGCTTATGGGATAGTACCGAGCAGTACTTC. Residues: CASSLWDSTEQYF.

This sequence joins TRBV15 and TRBJ2-7; D might be TRBD1 (5 bases). Germline CDR1 is LNHNV and CDR2 is YYDKDF (reference sequence). Trimming removed 1 base from V and 1 base from J, with 5 bases in between. This CDR3 region has 13 residues. The CDR3 loop is CATSRGTSYEQYF. CDR3 nucleotides: TGTGCCACCAGCAGAGGGACATCCTACGAGCAGTACTTC.